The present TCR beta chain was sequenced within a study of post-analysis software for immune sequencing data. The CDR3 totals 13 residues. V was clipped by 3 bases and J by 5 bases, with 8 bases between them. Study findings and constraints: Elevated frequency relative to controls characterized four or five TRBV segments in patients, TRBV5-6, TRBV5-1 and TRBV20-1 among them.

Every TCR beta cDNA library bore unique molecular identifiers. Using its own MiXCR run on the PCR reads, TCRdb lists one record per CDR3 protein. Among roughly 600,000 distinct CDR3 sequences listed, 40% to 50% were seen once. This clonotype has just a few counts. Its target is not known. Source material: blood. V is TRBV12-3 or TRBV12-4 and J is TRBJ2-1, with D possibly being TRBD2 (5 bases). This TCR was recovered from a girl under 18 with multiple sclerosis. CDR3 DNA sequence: TGTGCCAGCAGTTTTCGGGGAAACAATGAGCAGTTCTTC. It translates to CASSFRGNNEQFF.